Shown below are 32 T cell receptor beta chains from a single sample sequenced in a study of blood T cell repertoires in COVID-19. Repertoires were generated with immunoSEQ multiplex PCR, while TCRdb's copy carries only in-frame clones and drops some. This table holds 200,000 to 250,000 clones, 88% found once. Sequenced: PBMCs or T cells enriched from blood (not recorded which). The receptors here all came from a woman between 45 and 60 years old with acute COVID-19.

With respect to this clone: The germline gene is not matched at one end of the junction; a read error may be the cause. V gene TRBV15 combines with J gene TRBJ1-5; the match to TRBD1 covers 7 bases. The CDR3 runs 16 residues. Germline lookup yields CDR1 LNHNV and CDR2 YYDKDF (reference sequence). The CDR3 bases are TGTGCCACCAGTAGAGCCACAGGGGCCGGGAATCAGCCCCAGCATTTT. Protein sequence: CATSRATGAGNQPQHF.

CDR3 sequence reads: CAWSRDIRNIQYF. CDR3 coding DNA: TGTGCCTGGAGTCGGGACATCAGAAACATTCAGTACTTC. This rearrangement joins TRBV30 to TRBJ2-4, with D perhaps matching TRBD1 (6 bases). Germline values: CDR1 GTSNPN, CDR2 SVGIG (reference sequence). This CDR3 is built from 13 residues. V lost 2 bases and J 6 bases, leaving 11 bases between the germline ends. Full variable domain (outside the CDR3, taken from reference TRBV30 and TRBJ2-4): SQTIHQWPATLVQPVGSPLSLECTVEGTSNPNLYWYRQAAGRGLQLLFYSVGIGQISSEVPQNLSASRPQDRQFILSSKKLLLSDSGFYLCAWSRDIRNIQYFGAGTRLSVL.

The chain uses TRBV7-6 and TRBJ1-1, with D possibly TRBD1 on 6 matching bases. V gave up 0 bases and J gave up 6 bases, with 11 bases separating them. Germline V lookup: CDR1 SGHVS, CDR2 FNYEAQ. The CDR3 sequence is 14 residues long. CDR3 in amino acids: CASSLAGAAAEAFF. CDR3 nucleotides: TGTGCCAGCAGCTTAGCGGGGGCTGCAGCTGAAGCTTTCTTT.

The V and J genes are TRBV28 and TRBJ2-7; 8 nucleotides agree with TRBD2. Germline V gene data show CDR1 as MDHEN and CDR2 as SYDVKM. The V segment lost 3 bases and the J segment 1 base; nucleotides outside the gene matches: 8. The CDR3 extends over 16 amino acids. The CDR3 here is CASSFSLAGLSYEQYF. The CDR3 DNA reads TGTGCCAGCAGTTTCTCCCTAGCGGGCCTATCCTACGAGCAGTACTTC.

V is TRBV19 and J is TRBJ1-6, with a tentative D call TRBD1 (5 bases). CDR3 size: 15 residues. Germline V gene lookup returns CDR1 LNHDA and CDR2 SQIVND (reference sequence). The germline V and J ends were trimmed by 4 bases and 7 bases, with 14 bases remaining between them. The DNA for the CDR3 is TGTGCCAGTAGTAGCCCAGCAGGGTTGAATTCACCCCTCCACTTT. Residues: CASSSPAGLNSPLHF.

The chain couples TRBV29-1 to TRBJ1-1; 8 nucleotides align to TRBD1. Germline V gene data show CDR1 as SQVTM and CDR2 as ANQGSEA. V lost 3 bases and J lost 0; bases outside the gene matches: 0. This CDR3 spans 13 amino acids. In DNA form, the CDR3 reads TGCAGCGTTGACAGGGGGCTGAACACTGAAGCTTTCTTT. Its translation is CSVDRGLNTEAFF. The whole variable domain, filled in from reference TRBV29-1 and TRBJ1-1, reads SAVISQKPSRDICQRGTSLTIQCQVDSQVTMMFWYRQQPGQSLTLIATANQGSEATYESGFVIDKFPISRPNLTFSTLTVSNMSPEDSSIYLCSVDRGLNTEAFFGQGTRLTVV.

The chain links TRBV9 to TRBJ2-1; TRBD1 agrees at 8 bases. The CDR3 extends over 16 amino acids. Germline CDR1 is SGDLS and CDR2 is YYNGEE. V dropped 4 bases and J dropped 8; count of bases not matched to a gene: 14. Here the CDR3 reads CASSPGPAGGMDEQFF. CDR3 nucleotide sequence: TGTGCCAGCAGCCCAGGCCCCGCAGGGGGCATGGATGAGCAGTTCTTC.

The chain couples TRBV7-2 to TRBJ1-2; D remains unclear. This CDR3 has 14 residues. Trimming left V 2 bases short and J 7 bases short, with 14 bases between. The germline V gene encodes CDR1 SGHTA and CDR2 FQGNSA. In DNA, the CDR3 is TGTGCCAGCAGCTTACCCCTAGTGCTTCGTGGCTACACCTTC. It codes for CASSLPLVLRGYTF. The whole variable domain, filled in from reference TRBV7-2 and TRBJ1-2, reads GAGVSQSPSNKVTEKGKDVELRCDPISGHTALYWYRQSLGQGLEFLIYFQGNSAPDKSGLPSDRFSAERTGGSVSTLTIQRTQQEDSAVYLCASSLPLVLRGYTFGSGTRLTVV.

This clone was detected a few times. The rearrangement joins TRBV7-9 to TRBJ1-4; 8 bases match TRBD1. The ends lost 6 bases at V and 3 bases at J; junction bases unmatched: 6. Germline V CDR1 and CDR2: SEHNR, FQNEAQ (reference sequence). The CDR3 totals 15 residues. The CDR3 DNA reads TGTGCCAGCAGTACAACGGGACAGGCTAATGAAAAACTGTTTTTT. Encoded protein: CASSTTGQANEKLFF.

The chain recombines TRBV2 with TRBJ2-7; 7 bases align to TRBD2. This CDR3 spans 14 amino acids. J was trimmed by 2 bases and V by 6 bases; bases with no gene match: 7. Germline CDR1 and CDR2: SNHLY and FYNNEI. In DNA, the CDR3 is TGTGCCAGCAGCAAAGCGGGGCCCCCCTACGAGCAGTACTTC. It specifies CASSKAGPPYEQYF.

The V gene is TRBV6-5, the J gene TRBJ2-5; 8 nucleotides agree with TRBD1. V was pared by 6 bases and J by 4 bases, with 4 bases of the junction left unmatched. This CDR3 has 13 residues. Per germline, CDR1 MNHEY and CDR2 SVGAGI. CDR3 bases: TGTGCCAGCAGCCGCAGGGGGCGAGAGACCCAGTACTTC. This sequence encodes CASSRRGRETQYF.

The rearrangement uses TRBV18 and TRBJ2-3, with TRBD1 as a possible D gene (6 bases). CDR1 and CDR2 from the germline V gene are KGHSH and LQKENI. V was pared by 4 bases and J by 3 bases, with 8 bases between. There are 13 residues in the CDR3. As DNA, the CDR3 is TGTGCCAGCTCACAGGGGGTGACAGATACGCAGTATTTT. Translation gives CASSQGVTDTQYF.

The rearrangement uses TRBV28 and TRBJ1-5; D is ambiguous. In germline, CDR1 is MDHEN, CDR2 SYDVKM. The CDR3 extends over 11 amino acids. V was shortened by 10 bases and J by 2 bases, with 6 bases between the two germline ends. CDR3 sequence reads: CATVGNQPQHF. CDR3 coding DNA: TGTGCCACGGTCGGCAATCAGCCCCAGCATTTT. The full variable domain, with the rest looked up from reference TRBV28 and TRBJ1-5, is DVKVTQSSRYLVKRTGEKVFLECVQDMDHENMFWYRQDPGLGLRLIYFSYDVKMKEKGDIPEGYSVSREKKERFSLILESASTNQTSMYLCATVGNQPQHFGDGTRLSIL.

CDR3 bases: TGTGCCAGTATGGGACAGGGGGTCAGGCAGCCCCAGCATTTT. Translating gives CASMGQGVRQPQHF. The genes are TRBV19 and TRBJ1-5; 11 nucleotides align to TRBD1. The germline V gene encodes CDR1 LNHDA and CDR2 SQIVND (reference sequence). Trimming at V came to 7 bases and at J to 7 bases, leaving 6 bases not matched to a gene. This CDR3 is built from 14 residues.

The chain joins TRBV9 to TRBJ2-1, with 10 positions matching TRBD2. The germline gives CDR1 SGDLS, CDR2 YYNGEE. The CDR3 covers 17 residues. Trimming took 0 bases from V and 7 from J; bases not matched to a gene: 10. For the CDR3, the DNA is TGTGCCAGCAGCGTAGTGCGGTCTAGCGGGAGTGGAAATGAGCAGTTCTTC. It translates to CASSVVRSSGSGNEQFF.

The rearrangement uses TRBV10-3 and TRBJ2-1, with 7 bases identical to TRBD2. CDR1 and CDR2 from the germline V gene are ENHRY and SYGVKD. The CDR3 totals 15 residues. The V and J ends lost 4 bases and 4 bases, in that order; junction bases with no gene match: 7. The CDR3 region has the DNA TGTGCCATCAGTGCGTTGGCTAGCGGTTACAATGAGCAGTTCTTC. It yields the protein CAISALASGYNEQFF.

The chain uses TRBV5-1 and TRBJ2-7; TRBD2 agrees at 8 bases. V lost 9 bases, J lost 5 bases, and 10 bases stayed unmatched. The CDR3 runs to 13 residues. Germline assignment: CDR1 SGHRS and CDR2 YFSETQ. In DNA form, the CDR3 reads TGCGCCACCCAAGCGGGAGAAGTACACGAGCAGTACTTC. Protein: CATQAGEVHEQYF.

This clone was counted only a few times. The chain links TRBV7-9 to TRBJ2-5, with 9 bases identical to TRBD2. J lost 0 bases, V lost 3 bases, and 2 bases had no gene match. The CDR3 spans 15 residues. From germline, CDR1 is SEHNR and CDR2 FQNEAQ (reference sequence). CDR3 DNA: TGTGCCAGCAGCTTGCGGGGGGGGCACCAAGAGACCCAGTACTTC. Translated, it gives CASSLRGGHQETQYF.

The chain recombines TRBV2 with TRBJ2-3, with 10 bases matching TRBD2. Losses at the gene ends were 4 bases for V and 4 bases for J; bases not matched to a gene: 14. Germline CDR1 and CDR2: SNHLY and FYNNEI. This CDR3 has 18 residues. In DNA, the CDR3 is TGTGCCAGCAGTGCATTTTCTTTTGGGACTAGCGAATCAGATACGCAGTATTTT. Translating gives CASSAFSFGTSESDTQYF.

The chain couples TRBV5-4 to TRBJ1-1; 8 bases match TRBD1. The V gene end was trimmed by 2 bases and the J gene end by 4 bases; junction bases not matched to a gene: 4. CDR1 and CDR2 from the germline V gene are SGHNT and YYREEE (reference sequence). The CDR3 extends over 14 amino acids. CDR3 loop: CASSFPDRGTEAFF. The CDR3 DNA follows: TGTGCCAGCAGCTTCCCCGACAGGGGCACTGAAGCTTTCTTT.

The CDR3 nucleotides are TGTGCCTGGAGTGTACCGCGACTTATGACCTACGAGCAGTACTTC. This gives the protein CAWSVPRLMTYEQYF. This rearrangement joins TRBV30 to TRBJ2-7; no definite D call. The CDR3 loop spans 15 amino acids. Germline V gene lookup returns CDR1 GTSNPN and CDR2 SVGIG (reference sequence). V gave up 0 bases and J gave up 2 bases, with 14 bases separating them. Using reference TRBV30 and TRBJ2-7 for the parts outside the CDR3, the full variable domain is SQTIHQWPATLVQPVGSPLSLECTVEGTSNPNLYWYRQAAGRGLQLLFYSVGIGQISSEVPQNLSASRPQDRQFILSSKKLLLSDSGFYLCAWSVPRLMTYEQYFGPGTRLTVT.

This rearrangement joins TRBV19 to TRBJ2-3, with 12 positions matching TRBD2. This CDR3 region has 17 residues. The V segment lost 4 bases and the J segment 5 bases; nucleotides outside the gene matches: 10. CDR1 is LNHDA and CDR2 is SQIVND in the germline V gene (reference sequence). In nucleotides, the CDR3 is TGTGCCAGTAGTACCAGCACGACTAGCGGGAGTATAGATACGCAGTATTTT. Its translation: CASSTSTTSGSIDTQYF.

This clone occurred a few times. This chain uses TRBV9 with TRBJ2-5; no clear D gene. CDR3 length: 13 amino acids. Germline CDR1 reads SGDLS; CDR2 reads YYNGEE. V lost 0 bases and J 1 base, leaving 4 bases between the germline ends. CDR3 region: CASSVVSQETQYF. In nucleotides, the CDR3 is TGTGCCAGCAGCGTAGTTAGCCAAGAGACCCAGTACTTC.

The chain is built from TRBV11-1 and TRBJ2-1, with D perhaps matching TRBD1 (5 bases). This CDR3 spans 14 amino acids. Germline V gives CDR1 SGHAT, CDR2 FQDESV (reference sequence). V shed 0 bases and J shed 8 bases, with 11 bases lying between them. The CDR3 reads CASSLAAGWDEQFF. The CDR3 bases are TGTGCCAGCAGCTTAGCGGCAGGGTGGGATGAGCAGTTCTTC.

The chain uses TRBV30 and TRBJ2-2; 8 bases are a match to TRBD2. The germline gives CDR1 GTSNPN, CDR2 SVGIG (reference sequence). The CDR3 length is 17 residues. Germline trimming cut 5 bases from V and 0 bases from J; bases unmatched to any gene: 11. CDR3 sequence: CAWRTISGATNTGELFF. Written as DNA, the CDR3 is TGTGCCTGGCGTACCATTAGCGGGGCCACGAACACCGGGGAGCTGTTTTTT.

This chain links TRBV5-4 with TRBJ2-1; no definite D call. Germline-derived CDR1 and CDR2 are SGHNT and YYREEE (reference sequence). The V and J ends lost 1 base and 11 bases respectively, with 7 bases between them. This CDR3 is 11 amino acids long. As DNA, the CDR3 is TGTGCCAGCAGCTTGCTGTTTCAGCAGTTCTTC. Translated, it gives CASSLLFQQFF. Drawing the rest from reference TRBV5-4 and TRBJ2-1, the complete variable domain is ETGVTQSPTHLIKTRGQQVTLRCSSQSGHNTVSWYQQALGQGPQFIFQYYREEENGRGNFPPRFSGLQFPNYSSELNVNALELDDSALYLCASSLLFQQFFGPGTRLTVL.

DNA of the CDR3: TGTGCCGTTATCCACGAGCAGTACTTC. Translated: CAVIHEQYF. The rearrangement links TRBV15 to TRBJ2-7, with D unresolved. From germline, CDR1 is LNHNV and CDR2 YYDKDF (reference sequence). The CDR3 runs to 9 residues. Trimming cost V 11 bases and J 5 bases, with 7 bases left between them.

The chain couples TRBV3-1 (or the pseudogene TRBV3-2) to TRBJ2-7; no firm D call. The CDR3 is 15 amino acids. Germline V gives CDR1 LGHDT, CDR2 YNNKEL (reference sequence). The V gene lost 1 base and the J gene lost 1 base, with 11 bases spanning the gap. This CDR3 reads CASSQAKSHSYEQYF. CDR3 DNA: TGTGCCAGCAGCCAAGCTAAGTCCCATTCCTACGAGCAGTACTTC.

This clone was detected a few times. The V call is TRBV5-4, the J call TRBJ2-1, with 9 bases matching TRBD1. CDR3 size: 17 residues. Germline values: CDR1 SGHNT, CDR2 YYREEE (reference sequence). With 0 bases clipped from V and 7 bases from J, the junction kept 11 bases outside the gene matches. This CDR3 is CASSLVTSGTGPNEQFF. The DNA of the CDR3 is TGTGCCAGCAGCTTGGTGACCTCCGGGACAGGGCCAAATGAGCAGTTCTTC.

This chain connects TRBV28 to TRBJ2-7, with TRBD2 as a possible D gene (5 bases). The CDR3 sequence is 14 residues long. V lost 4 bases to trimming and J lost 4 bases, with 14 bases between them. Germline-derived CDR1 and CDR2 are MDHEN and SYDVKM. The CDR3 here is CASSSPVGGYEQYF. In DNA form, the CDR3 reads TGTGCCAGCAGTTCACCCGTGGGCGGGTACGAGCAGTACTTC.

The CDR3 loop is CASSHYFDRVSYEQYF. The DNA of the CDR3 is TGTGCCAGCAGCCACTACTTCGACAGGGTTTCCTACGAGCAGTACTTC. The rearrangement joins TRBV28 to TRBJ2-7; 7 nucleotides agree with TRBD1. This CDR3 comprises 16 residues. Germline values: CDR1 MDHEN, CDR2 SYDVKM. V trimming: 6 bases; J trimming: 1 base; junction bases outside the gene matches: 12. The variable domain in full, with the rest retrieved from reference TRBV28 and TRBJ2-7, is DVKVTQSSRYLVKRTGEKVFLECVQDMDHENMFWYRQDPGLGLRLIYFSYDVKMKEKGDIPEGYSVSREKKERFSLILESASTNQTSMYLCASSHYFDRVSYEQYFGPGTRLTVT.

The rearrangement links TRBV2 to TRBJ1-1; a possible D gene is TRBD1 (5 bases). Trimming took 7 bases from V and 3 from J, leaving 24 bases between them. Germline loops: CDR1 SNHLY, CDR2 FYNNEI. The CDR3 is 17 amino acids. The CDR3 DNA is TGTGCCAGCATTCTATCTGGTACAGGTTATAAGGACACTGAAGCTTTCTTT. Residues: CASILSGTGYKDTEAFF. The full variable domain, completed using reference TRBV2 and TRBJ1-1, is EPEVTQTPSHQVTQMGQEVILRCVPISNHLYFYWYRQILGQKVEFLVSFYNNEISEKSEIFDDQFSVERPDGSNFTLKIRSTKLEDSAMYFCASILSGTGYKDTEAFFGQGTRLTVV.